The 19 T cell receptor beta chains listed next were all sequenced from one sample in a study of T cell responses to AZD1222 COVID-19 vaccine. Some clones are missing from TCRdb's copy, which holds only in-frame ones; the method was immunoSEQ multiplex PCR. The sample includes around 120,000 clones, 75% to 90% seen only once; the top ten take approximately 2.5%. This specimen was peripheral blood, taken 28 days after the second AZD1222 dose. The receptors were gathered from an adult who received the AZD1222 COVID-19 vaccine.

The J gene is TRBJ1-2, the V gene TRBV30; D ambiguous. Trimming pared 3 bases from V and 4 bases from J, leaving 9 bases between. This CDR3 contains 12 residues. Germline CDR1 GTSNPN, CDR2 SVGIG (reference sequence). The CDR3, as DNA: TGTGCCTGGAGCATGGGATCCTATGGCTACACCTTC. Its translation: CAWSMGSYGYTF.

The chain has TRBV5-1 and TRBJ2-7; D is unresolved. The V gene's germline CDR1 is SGHRS and CDR2 YFSETQ. The germline V and J ends were trimmed by 0 bases and 3 bases, with 7 bases remaining between them. The CDR3 covers 13 residues. The CDR3 here is CASSLDGFYEQYF. CDR3 bases: TGCGCCAGCAGCTTGGACGGATTCTACGAGCAGTACTTC.

The V and J genes are TRBV5-4 and TRBJ2-6; tentatively, D is TRBD2 (6 bases). V lost 2 bases and J 0 bases, leaving 9 bases between the germline ends. Germline assignment: CDR1 SGHNT and CDR2 YYREEE (reference sequence). CDR3 length: 16 amino acids. The CDR3 nucleotides are TGTGCCAGCAGCTTTGCGGGGACCTCTGGGGCCAACGTCCTGACTTTC. It codes for CASSFAGTSGANVLTF.

The chain joins TRBV19 to TRBJ2-6; D not resolved. V was clipped by 3 bases and J by 1 base, with 7 bases between them. CDR3 length equals 15 residues. Looked up from germline, CDR1 is LNHDA and CDR2 is SQIVND (reference sequence). CDR3 nucleotide sequence: TGTGCCAGTAGTATGAGAGAGTCTGGGGCCAACGTCCTGACTTTC. It is translated as CASSMRESGANVLTF.

This chain uses TRBV7-2 with TRBJ2-5, with 8 bases that match TRBD2. Per the germline V gene, CDR1 is SGHTA and CDR2 is FQGNSA. The V and J ends lost 5 bases and 5 bases, in that order; junction bases with no gene match: 13. The CDR3 is 16 amino acids. For the CDR3, the DNA is TGTGCCAGCAGCCGCCCCGGGACTAGAGTTTGGGAGACCCAGTACTTC. It yields the protein CASSRPGTRVWETQYF. The variable domain in full, completed from reference TRBV7-2 and TRBJ2-5, reads GAGVSQSPSNKVTEKGKDVELRCDPISGHTALYWYRQSLGQGLEFLIYFQGNSAPDKSGLPSDRFSAERTGGSVSTLTIQRTQQEDSAVYLCASSRPGTRVWETQYFGPGTRLLVL.

This clone was seen a handful of times. This chain links TRBV7-2 with TRBJ2-5; D possibly matches TRBD1 or TRBD2 (5 bases each). Trimming pared 0 bases from V and 3 bases from J, leaving 14 bases between. Germline lookup yields CDR1 SGHTA and CDR2 FQGNSA. CDR3 length: 16 residues. CDR3 nucleotide sequence: TGTGCCAGCAGCTTAGCGGGGGTGGGGTTAAAAGAGACCCAGTACTTC. The encoded protein is CASSLAGVGLKETQYF. Looking up the rest from reference TRBV7-2 and TRBJ2-5 gives the full variable domain: GAGVSQSPSNKVTEKGKDVELRCDPISGHTALYWYRQSLGQGLEFLIYFQGNSAPDKSGLPSDRFSAERTGGSVSTLTIQRTQQEDSAVYLCASSLAGVGLKETQYFGPGTRLLVL.

Only one count was recorded for this clone. The chain recombines TRBV6-2 or TRBV6-3 with TRBJ2-5, with D perhaps given as TRBD1 or TRBD2 (5 bases each). The ends were cut back, 5 bases at V and 13 bases at J, with 23 bases in the middle. This CDR3 spans 14 amino acids. Germline assignment: CDR1 MNHEY and CDR2 SVGEGT. This CDR3 is CASSRDGNVRDRYF. For the CDR3, the DNA is TGTGCCAGCAGTCGAGACGGAAATGTCCGGGACCGGTACTTC.

V gene TRBV7-2 combines with J gene TRBJ1-1; TRBD1 matches at 7 bases. CDR1 SGHTA and CDR2 FQGNSA come from the germline V gene. The CDR3 length is 15 residues. The trim removed 3 bases at V and 5 bases at J, leaving 9 bases unmatched. CDR3 nucleotide sequence: TGTGCCAGCAGCTTTTCACAGGGGCCTGGGACTGAAGCTTTCTTT. Its translation is CASSFSQGPGTEAFF.

The V and J genes are TRBV19 and TRBJ1-6; no reliable D call. The CDR3 covers 14 residues. With 4 bases removed from V and 7 bases from J, the gap between germline ends came to 11 bases. CDR1 and CDR2 (germline): LNHDA, SQIVND (reference sequence). Written as DNA, the CDR3 is TGTGCCAGTAGTACCTCGGCTGGGAATTCACCCCTCCACTTT. Translating it yields CASSTSAGNSPLHF.

The J gene is TRBJ1-4, the V gene TRBV6-5; D is ambiguous. The CDR3 has 14 residues. The germline V and J ends were trimmed by 0 bases and 8 bases, with 10 bases remaining between them. Per the germline V gene, CDR1 is MNHEY and CDR2 is SVGAGI. The CDR3 DNA reads TGTGCCAGCAGTTACTCTACTTCCGCCGAAAAACTGTTTTTT. As protein: CASSYSTSAEKLFF.

This chain links TRBV27 with TRBJ2-7; D is perhaps TRBD1 (6 bases). V was trimmed by 5 bases and J by 3 bases, leaving 11 bases between them. Germline CDR1 reads MNHEY; CDR2 reads SMNVEV (reference sequence). The CDR3 loop spans 13 amino acids. The CDR3: CASSRQGLYEQYF. In DNA form, the CDR3 reads TGTGCCAGCAGTCGCCAGGGGCTCTACGAGCAGTACTTC.

The chain combines TRBV20-1 with TRBJ1-1; no definite D call. The ends were cut back, 6 bases at V and 7 bases at J, with 9 bases in the middle. The CDR3 runs to 10 residues. Germline loops: CDR1 DFQATT, CDR2 SNEGSKA (reference sequence). In DNA form, the CDR3 reads TGCAGTGCATCAGAAATTGAAGCTTTCTTT. This gives the protein CSASEIEAFF.

The rearrangement joins TRBV6-6 to TRBJ2-1; weak D call: TRBD2 (5 bases). The V and J ends lost 6 bases and 0 bases respectively, with 12 bases between them. The V gene's germline CDR1 is MNHNY and CDR2 SVGAGI (reference sequence). There are 15 residues in the CDR3. For the CDR3, the DNA is TGTGCCAGCAGAGAGGGTGGGAGCTCCTACAATGAGCAGTTCTTC. As protein: CASREGGSSYNEQFF.

Regarding this clone: An end of the junction does not agree with germline; a read error may underlie this. The chain is built from TRBV2 and TRBJ2-5, with 11 bases identical to TRBD2. Germline values: CDR1 SNHLY, CDR2 FYNNEI. The CDR3 has 16 amino acids. CDR3 DNA sequence: TGTGCCAGCAGGGAAGCTAGCGGGGGGTTTCAAGAGACCCAGTACTTC. Its protein is CASREASGGFQETQYF.

The rearrangement links TRBV6-5 to TRBJ1-1; 12 bases align to TRBD1. V was clipped by 6 bases and J by 1 base; unmatched bases: 3. Germline V gene sequence: CDR1 MNHEY, CDR2 SVGAGI. The CDR3 contains 15 residues. CDR3 in amino acids: CASSWGQGANTEAFF. The CDR3 DNA is TGTGCCAGCAGCTGGGGACAGGGGGCGAACACTGAAGCTTTCTTT.

V gene TRBV5-4 combines with J gene TRBJ1-1, with 7 bases that match TRBD1. CDR1 SGHNT and CDR2 YYREEE come from the germline V gene (reference sequence). The junction had 12 bases not matched to a gene; V was cut back by 5 bases and J by 8 bases. The CDR3 spans 14 residues. Written as DNA, the CDR3 is TGTGCCAGCAGGCCGGAGGGGTCGACAGGGGAAGCTTTCTTT. Its translation is CASRPEGSTGEAFF.

The rearrangement joins TRBV4-3 to TRBJ1-6; the D gene is possibly TRBD1 (5 bases). The CDR3 totals 17 residues. Looked up from germline, CDR1 is LGHNA and CDR2 is YSLEER. The ends were cut back, 0 bases at V and 3 bases at J, with 12 bases in the middle. The CDR3 DNA follows: TGCGCCAGCAGCCAAGATCACAGGTCCCACTATAATTCACCCCTCCACTTT. It specifies CASSQDHRSHYNSPLHF.

The V and J genes are TRBV9 and TRBJ1-2; D remains ambiguous. Germline CDR1 and CDR2: SGDLS and YYNGEE. The CDR3 has 15 amino acids. The V gene lost 4 bases and the J gene lost 3 bases, with 16 bases spanning the gap. CDR3 in amino acids: CASSPSTQSYYGYTF. CDR3 DNA: TGTGCCAGCAGCCCTTCGACACAAAGCTACTATGGCTACACCTTC.

This clone was seen once. The CDR3 sequence is CASSYGGLPSYEQYF. As DNA, the CDR3 is TGTGCCAGCAGTTACGGGGGACTACCTTCCTACGAGCAGTACTTC. The chain couples TRBV6-5 to TRBJ2-7; TRBD2 matches at 7 bases. The CDR3 spans 15 residues. After removal of 2 bases from V and 1 base from J, the junction contained 5 bases not matched to a gene. Per the germline V gene, CDR1 is MNHEY and CDR2 is SVGAGI.